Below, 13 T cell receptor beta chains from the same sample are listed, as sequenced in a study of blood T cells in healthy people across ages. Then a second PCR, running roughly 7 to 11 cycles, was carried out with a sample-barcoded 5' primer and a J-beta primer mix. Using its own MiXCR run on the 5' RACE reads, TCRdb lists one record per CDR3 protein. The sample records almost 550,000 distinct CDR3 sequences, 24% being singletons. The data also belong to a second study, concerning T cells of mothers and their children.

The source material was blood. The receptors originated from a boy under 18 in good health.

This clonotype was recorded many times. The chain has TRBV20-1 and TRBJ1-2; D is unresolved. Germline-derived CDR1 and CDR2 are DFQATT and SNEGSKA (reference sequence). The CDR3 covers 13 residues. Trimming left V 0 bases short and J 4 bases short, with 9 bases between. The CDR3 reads CSARDLLLYGYTF. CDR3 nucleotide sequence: TGCAGTGCTAGAGATCTATTACTCTATGGCTACACCTTC.

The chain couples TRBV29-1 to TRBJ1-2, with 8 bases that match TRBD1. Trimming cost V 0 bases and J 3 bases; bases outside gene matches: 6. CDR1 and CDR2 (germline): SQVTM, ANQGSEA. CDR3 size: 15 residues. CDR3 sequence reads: CSVEDLSTGDYGYTF. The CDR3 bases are TGCAGCGTTGAAGATCTGTCGACAGGGGACTATGGCTACACCTTC.

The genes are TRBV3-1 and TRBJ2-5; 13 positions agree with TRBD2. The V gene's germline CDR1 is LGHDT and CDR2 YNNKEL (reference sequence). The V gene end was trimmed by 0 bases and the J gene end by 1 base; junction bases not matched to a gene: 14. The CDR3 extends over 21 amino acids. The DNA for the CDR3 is TGTGCCAGCAGCCAAGATCTAGAACTAGCGGGGGGGTCTTTCGCCCAAGAGACCCAGTACTTC. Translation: CASSQDLELAGGSFAQETQYF.

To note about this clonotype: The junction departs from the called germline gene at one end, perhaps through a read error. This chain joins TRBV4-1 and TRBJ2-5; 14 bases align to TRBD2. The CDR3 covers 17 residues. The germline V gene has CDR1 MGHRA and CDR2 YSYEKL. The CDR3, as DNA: TGCGCCAGCAGCCAAGGGACTAGCGGGGGGTACCAAGAGACCCAGCACTTC. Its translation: CASSQGTSGGYQETQHF.

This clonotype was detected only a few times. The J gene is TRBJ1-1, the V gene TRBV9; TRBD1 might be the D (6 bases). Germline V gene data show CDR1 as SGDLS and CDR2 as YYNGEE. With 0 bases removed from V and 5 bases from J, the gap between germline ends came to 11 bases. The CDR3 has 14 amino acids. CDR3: CASSVGQAETEAFF. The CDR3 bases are TGTGCCAGCAGCGTAGGACAGGCGGAGACTGAAGCTTTCTTT.

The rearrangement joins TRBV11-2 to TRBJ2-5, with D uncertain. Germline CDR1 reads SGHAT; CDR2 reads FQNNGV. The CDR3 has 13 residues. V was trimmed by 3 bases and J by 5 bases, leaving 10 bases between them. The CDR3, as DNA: TGTGCCAGCAGCTTTGGGAAGCGTGAGACCCAGTACTTC. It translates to CASSFGKRETQYF.

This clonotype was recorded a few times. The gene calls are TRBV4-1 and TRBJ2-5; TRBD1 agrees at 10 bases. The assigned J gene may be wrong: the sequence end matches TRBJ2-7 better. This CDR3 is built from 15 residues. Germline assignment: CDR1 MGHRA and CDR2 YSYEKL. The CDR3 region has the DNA TGCGCCAGCAGCCAAGGGGGACAGGGGATCTACGAGCAGTACTTC. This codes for CASSQGGQGIYEQYF.

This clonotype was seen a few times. The CDR3 DNA reads as TGTGCCAGCAGCACCCTGGGTGAAAAGTATAACACCGGGGAGCTGTTTTTT. It codes for CASSTLGEKYNTGELFF. V usage is TRBV7-8 and J usage is TRBJ2-2; D gene ambiguous. The CDR3 has 17 residues. V lost 5 bases and J lost 2, with 18 bases in between. Germline V CDR1 and CDR2: SGHVS, FQNEAQ.

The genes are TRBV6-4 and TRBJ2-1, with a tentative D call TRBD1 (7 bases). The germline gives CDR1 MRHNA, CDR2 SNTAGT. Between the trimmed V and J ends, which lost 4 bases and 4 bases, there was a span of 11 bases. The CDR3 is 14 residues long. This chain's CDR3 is CASSAQGRYNEQFF. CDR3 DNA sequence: TGTGCCAGCAGTGCACAGGGGAGGTACAATGAGCAGTTCTTC.

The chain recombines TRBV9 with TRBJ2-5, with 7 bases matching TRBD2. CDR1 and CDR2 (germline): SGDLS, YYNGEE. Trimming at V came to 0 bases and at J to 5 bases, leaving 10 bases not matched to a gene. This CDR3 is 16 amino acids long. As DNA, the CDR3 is TGTGCCAGCAGCGTAGGGGGTAGGCTAGCGGAGGAGACCCAGTACTTC. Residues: CASSVGGRLAEETQYF.

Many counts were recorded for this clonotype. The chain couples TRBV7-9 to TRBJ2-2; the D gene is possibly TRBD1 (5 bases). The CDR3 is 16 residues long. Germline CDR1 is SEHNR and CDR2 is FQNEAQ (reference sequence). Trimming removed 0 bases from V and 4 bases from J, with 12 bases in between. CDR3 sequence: CASSLAKGRPTGELFF. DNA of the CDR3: TGTGCCAGCAGCTTAGCTAAGGGGCGCCCCACCGGGGAGCTGTTTTTT.

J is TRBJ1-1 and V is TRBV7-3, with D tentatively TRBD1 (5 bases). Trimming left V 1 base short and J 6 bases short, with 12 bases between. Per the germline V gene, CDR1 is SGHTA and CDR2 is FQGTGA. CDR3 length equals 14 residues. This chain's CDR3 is CASSLNGRTSEAFF. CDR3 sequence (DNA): TGTGCCAGCAGCTTAAATGGGAGGACATCTGAAGCTTTCTTT.

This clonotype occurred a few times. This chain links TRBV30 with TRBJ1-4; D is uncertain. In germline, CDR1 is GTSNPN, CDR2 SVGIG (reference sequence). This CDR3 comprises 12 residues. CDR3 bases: TGTGGTCTGGATGGGTTGGGTGAAAAACTGTTTTTT. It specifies CGLDGLGEKLFF.